These T cell receptor beta chains were read from a single sample in a study of monozygotic twins with cystic fibrosis. Here immunoSEQ multiplex PCR was the method, and the copy in TCRdb shows in-frame clones only, minus some. This table has roughly 13,000 clones, just under 95% appearing once. Sequencing input: blood. These receptor sequences come from a girl aged 2-9 years with cystic fibrosis. The CDR3 runs from the conserved cysteine through the conserved F or W. A D gene is named only where the DNA matches it firmly. The listing skips clone size in some rows; elsewhere it reads once, few, many or a size class.

cdr3_aa: CASSGLPGLADEQYF
cdr3_nt: TGTGCCAGCAGTGGGCTCCCGGGACTAGCTGACGAGCAGTACTTC
d_call: TRBD2
j_call: TRBJ2-7
clone_size: once
v_call: TRBV27

cdr3_aa: CASSIKRNTEAFF
cdr3_nt: TGTGCCAGTAGTATTAAAAGGAACACTGAAGCTTTCTTT
d_call: -
j_call: TRBJ1-1
clone_size: -
v_call: TRBV19

cdr3_aa: CASSPPPGLNYGYTF
cdr3_nt: TGTGCCAGCTCACCACCCCCCGGCCTTAACTATGGCTACACCTTC
d_call: -
j_call: TRBJ1-2
clone_size: -
v_call: TRBV18

cdr3_aa: CASSLEEGNEKLFF
cdr3_nt: TGTGCCAGCAGCTTAGAAGAGGGAAATGAAAAACTGTTTTTT
d_call: -
j_call: TRBJ1-4
clone_size: -
v_call: TRBV7-4

cdr3_aa: CASSLVLAGGDEQYF
cdr3_nt: TGTGCCAGCAGTTTAGTACTAGCGGGAGGGGACGAGCAGTACTTC
d_call: TRBD2
j_call: TRBJ2-7
clone_size: once
v_call: TRBV28

cdr3_aa: CASSQKTYGYTF
cdr3_nt: TGTGCCAGCAGCCAGAAGACCTATGGCTACACCTTC
d_call: -
j_call: TRBJ1-2
clone_size: few
v_call: TRBV5-6

cdr3_aa: CSVMTPGQGPYEQYF
cdr3_nt: TGCAGCGTTATGACCCCGGGACAGGGTCCCTACGAGCAGTACTTC
d_call: TRBD1
j_call: TRBJ2-7
clone_size: -
v_call: TRBV29-1

cdr3_aa: CASSVGRRGRQGASDTQYF
cdr3_nt: TGTGCCAGCAGCGTAGGTAGGAGGGGGAGACAGGGGGCCTCAGATACGCAGTATTTT
d_call: TRBD1
j_call: TRBJ2-3
clone_size: once
v_call: TRBV9

cdr3_aa: CASSLGGKGEKNTEAFF
cdr3_nt: TGTGCCAGCAGCTTAGGGGGGAAGGGTGAGAAGAACACTGAAGCTTTCTTT
d_call: -
j_call: TRBJ1-1
clone_size: -
v_call: TRBV7-9

cdr3_aa: CASSTGAPGQPQHF
cdr3_nt: TGTGCTAGTAGTACAGGGGCCCCGGGGCAGCCCCAGCATTTT
d_call: TRBD1
j_call: TRBJ1-5
clone_size: -
v_call: TRBV12-5

cdr3_aa: CASSETRAWGTETQYF
cdr3_nt: TGTGCCAGCAGTGAAACTCGGGCTTGGGGGACCGAGACCCAGTACTTC
d_call: -
j_call: TRBJ2-5
clone_size: -
v_call: TRBV2

cdr3_aa: CASSGLAGGITDTQYF
cdr3_nt: TGTGCCAGCAGTGGGCTAGCGGGAGGGATCACAGATACGCAGTATTTT
d_call: TRBD2
j_call: TRBJ2-3
clone_size: -
v_call: TRBV6-1

cdr3_aa: CASRRDRGETQYF
cdr3_nt: TGTGCCAGCAGGCGAGACAGGGGGGAGACCCAGTACTTC
d_call: TRBD1
j_call: TRBJ2-5
clone_size: once
v_call: TRBV6-5

cdr3_aa: CASRPLASPGAWYGYTF
cdr3_nt: TGTGCCAGCCGCCCCTTGGCGTCTCCGGGGGCCTGGTATGGCTACACCTTC
d_call: -
j_call: TRBJ1-2
clone_size: -
v_call: TRBV5-5

cdr3_aa: CASSHRTGSYNEQFF
cdr3_nt: TGCGCCAGCAGCCACCGGACGGGCTCCTACAATGAGCAGTTCTTC
d_call: -
j_call: TRBJ2-1
clone_size: -
v_call: TRBV4-3

cdr3_aa: CASSPGTSGSRYEQYF
cdr3_nt: TGTGCCAGCAGTCCAGGGACTAGCGGGAGTAGGTACGAGCAGTACTTC
d_call: TRBD2
j_call: TRBJ2-7
clone_size: -
v_call: TRBV27

cdr3_aa: CASSPDSGSGYNEQFF
cdr3_nt: TGTGCCAGCAGCCCAGACAGCGGGAGTGGCTACAATGAGCAGTTCTTC
d_call: TRBD2
j_call: TRBJ2-1
clone_size: -
v_call: TRBV7-2

cdr3_aa: CASKVEGAYEQYF
cdr3_nt: TGCGCCAGCAAGGTTGAGGGAGCCTACGAGCAGTACTTC
d_call: -
j_call: TRBJ2-7
clone_size: -
v_call: TRBV5-1

cdr3_aa: CASSLGQGDQPQHF
cdr3_nt: TGCGCCAGCAGCTTGGGACAGGGAGATCAGCCCCAGCATTTT
d_call: TRBD1
j_call: TRBJ1-5
clone_size: few
v_call: TRBV5-1

cdr3_aa: CASIPFGGNTEAFF
cdr3_nt: TGTGCCAGTATCCCCTTCGGAGGGAACACTGAAGCTTTCTTT
d_call: -
j_call: TRBJ1-1
clone_size: once
v_call: TRBV19

cdr3_aa: CASSPRTGVPDTQYF
cdr3_nt: TGTGCCAGCAGTCCTAGGACAGGGGTACCAGATACGCAGTATTTT
d_call: TRBD1
j_call: TRBJ2-3
clone_size: few
v_call: TRBV27

cdr3_aa: CASNPRGENIQYF
cdr3_nt: TGTGCCAGCAATCCCAGAGGGGAAAACATTCAGTACTTC
d_call: -
j_call: TRBJ2-4
clone_size: once
v_call: TRBV2

cdr3_aa: CAWSVGWTSGRVYEQYF
cdr3_nt: TGTGCCTGGAGTGTGGGATGGACTAGCGGGAGGGTTTACGAGCAGTACTTC
d_call: TRBD2
j_call: TRBJ2-7
clone_size: -
v_call: TRBV30

cdr3_aa: CASSPPGADTQYF
cdr3_nt: TGTGCTAGCAGCCCCCCGGGGGCAGATACGCAGTATTTT
d_call: -
j_call: TRBJ2-3
clone_size: -
v_call: TRBV7-7

cdr3_aa: CASSGNSADTQYF
cdr3_nt: TGTGCCAGCAGCGGAAATAGTGCAGATACGCAGTATTTT
d_call: -
j_call: TRBJ2-3
clone_size: -
v_call: TRBV5-4

cdr3_aa: CASSTRQTEAFF
cdr3_nt: TGTGCCAGTAGTACCCGGCAAACTGAAGCTTTCTTT
d_call: -
j_call: TRBJ1-1
clone_size: few
v_call: TRBV19

cdr3_aa: CAWRRSGSSYNEQFF
cdr3_nt: TGTGCCTGGAGACGTAGCGGGAGCTCCTACAATGAGCAGTTCTTC
d_call: TRBD2
j_call: TRBJ2-1
clone_size: -
v_call: TRBV30

cdr3_aa: CASRSEYNEQFF
cdr3_nt: TGCGCCAGCAGGTCCGAGTACAATGAGCAGTTCTTC
d_call: -
j_call: TRBJ2-1
clone_size: once
v_call: TRBV5-1

cdr3_aa: CASSLFGQPQHF
cdr3_nt: TGTGCCAGCAGCTTGTTCGGGCAGCCCCAGCATTTT
d_call: -
j_call: TRBJ1-5
clone_size: -
v_call: TRBV5-6

cdr3_aa: CASSLGTGFNQPQHF
cdr3_nt: TGTGCCAGCAGCCTCGGGACAGGTTTCAATCAGCCCCAGCATTTT
d_call: TRBD1
j_call: TRBJ1-5
clone_size: once
v_call: TRBV11-1

cdr3_aa: CSVLGSGRSPAEQYF
cdr3_nt: TGCAGCGTTTTAGGTAGCGGGAGATCTCCGGCCGAGCAGTACTTC
d_call: TRBD2
j_call: TRBJ2-7
clone_size: -
v_call: TRBV29-1

cdr3_aa: CASAGYSYEQYF
cdr3_nt: TGTGCCAGCGCGGGCTACTCCTACGAGCAGTACTTC
d_call: -
j_call: TRBJ2-7
clone_size: -
v_call: TRBV14